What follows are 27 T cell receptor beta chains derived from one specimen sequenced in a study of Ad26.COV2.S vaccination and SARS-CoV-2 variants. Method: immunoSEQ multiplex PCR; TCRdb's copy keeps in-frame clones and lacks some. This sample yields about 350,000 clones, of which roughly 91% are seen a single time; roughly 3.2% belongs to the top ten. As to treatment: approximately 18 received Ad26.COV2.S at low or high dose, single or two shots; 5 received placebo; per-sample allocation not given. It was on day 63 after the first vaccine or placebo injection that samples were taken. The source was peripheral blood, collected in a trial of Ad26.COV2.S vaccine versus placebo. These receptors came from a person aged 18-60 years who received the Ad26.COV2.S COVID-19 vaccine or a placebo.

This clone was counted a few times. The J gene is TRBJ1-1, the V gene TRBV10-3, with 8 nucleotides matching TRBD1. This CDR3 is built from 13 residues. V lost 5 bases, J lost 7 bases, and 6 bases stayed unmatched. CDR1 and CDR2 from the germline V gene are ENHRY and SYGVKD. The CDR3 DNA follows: TGTGCCATCAGTAAGACAGGGGAGGTTGAAGCTTTCTTT. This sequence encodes CAISKTGEVEAFF.

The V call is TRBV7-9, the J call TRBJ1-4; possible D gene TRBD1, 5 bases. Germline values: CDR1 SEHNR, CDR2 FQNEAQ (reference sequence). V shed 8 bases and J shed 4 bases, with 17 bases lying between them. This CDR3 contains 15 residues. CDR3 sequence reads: CASGGRPAHNEKLFF. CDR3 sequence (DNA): TGTGCCAGCGGGGGTCGGCCGGCTCATAATGAAAAACTGTTTTTT. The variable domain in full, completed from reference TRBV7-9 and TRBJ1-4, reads DTGVSQNPRHKITKRGQNVTFRCDPISEHNRLYWYRQTLGQGPEFLTYFQNEAQLEKSRLLSDRFSAERPKGSFSTLEIQRTEQGDSAMYLCASGGRPAHNEKLFFGSGTQLSVL.

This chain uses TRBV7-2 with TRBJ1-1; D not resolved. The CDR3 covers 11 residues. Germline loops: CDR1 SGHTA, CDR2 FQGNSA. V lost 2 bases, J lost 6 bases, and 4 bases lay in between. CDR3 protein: CASSLLSEAFF. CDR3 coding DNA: TGTGCCAGCAGCTTATTGTCTGAAGCTTTCTTT.

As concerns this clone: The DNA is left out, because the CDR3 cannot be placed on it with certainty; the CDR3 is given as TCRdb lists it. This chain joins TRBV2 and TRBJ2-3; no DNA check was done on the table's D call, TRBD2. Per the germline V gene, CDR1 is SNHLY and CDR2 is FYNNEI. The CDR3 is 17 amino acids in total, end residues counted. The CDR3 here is CASSTSTSGGPSDTQYF.

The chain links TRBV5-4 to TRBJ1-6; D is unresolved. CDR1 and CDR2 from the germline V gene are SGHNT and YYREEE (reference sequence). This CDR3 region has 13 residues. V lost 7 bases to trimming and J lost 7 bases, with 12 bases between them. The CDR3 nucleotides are TGTGCCAGCGGAGCGGGCGGAAATTCACCCCTCCACTTT. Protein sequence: CASGAGGNSPLHF.

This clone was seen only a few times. This CDR3 is CASSIGDHEQYF. The CDR3 nucleotides are TGTGCCAGTAGTATAGGTGATCACGAGCAGTACTTC. J is TRBJ2-7 and V is TRBV19; no firm D call. The CDR3 is 12 residues long. The germline gives CDR1 LNHDA, CDR2 SQIVND (reference sequence). V lost 1 base to trimming and J lost 5 bases, with 6 bases between them.

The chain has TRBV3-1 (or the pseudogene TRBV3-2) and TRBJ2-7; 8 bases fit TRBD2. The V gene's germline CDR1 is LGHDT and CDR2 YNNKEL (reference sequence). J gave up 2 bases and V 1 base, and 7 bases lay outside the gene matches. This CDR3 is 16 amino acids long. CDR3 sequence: CASSQGSAGGTYEQYF. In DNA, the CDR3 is TGTGCCAGCAGCCAAGGATCCGCGGGGGGAACCTACGAGCAGTACTTC.

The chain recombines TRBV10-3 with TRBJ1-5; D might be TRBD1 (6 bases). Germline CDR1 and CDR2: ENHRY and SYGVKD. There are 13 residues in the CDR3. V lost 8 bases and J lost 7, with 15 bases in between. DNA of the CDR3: TGTGCCATCGCAAAGGGGGAGAACCAGCCCCAGCATTTT. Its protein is CAIAKGENQPQHF.

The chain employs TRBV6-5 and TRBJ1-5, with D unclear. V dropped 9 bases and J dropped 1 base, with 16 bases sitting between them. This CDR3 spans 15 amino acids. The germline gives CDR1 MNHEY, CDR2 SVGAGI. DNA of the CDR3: TGTGCCAGTGCACTGTCCGGGCGGAGCAATCAGCCCCAGCATTTT. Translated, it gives CASALSGRSNQPQHF.

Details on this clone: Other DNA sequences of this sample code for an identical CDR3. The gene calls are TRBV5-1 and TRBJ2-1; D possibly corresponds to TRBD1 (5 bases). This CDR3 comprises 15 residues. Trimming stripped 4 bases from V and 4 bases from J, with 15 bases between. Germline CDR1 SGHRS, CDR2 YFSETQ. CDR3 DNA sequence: TGCGCCAGCAGCCCAGGTCAGGGCAGATACAATGAGCAGTTCTTC. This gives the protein CASSPGQGRYNEQFF.

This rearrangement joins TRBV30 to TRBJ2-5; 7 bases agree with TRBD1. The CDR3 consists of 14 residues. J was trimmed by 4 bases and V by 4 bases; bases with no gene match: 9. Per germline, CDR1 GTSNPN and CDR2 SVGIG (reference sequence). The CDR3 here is CAWNKGAGGETQYF. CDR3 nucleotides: TGTGCCTGGAACAAGGGGGCAGGGGGAGAGACCCAGTACTTC.

This CDR3 is CASSPEGNQPQHF. CDR3 DNA sequence: TGTGCCAGCTCACCAGAAGGCAATCAGCCCCAGCATTTT. V gene TRBV18 combines with J gene TRBJ1-5; no clear D. From germline, CDR1 is KGHSH and CDR2 LQKENI. V lost 2 bases and J 2 bases, leaving 4 bases between the germline ends. CDR3 length: 13 amino acids.

The CDR3 nucleotides are TGCGCTTCCGGGAGCTCCTATAATTCACCCCTCCACTTT. Translated, it gives CASGSSYNSPLHF. The gene calls are TRBV5-1 and TRBJ1-6; D remains ambiguous. Germline CDR1 is SGHRS and CDR2 is YFSETQ. The CDR3 length is 13 residues. The variable domain in full, completed from reference TRBV5-1 and TRBJ1-6, reads KAGVTQTPRYLIKTRGQQVTLSCSPISGHRSVSWYQQTPGQGLQFLFEYFSETQRNKGNFPGRFSGRQFSNSRSEMNVSTLELGDSALYLCASGSSYNSPLHFGNGTRLTVT.

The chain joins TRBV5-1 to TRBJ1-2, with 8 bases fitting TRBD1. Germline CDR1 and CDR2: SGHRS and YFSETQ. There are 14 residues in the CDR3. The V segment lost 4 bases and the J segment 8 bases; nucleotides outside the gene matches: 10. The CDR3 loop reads CASSTATGDWGYTF. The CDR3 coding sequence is TGCGCCAGCAGCACCGCGACAGGGGATTGGGGCTACACCTTC.

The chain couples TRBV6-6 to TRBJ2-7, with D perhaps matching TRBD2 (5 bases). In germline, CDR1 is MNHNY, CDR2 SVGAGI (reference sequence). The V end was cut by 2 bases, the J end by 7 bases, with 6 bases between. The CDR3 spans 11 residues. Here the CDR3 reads CASSYGGEQYF. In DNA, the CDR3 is TGTGCCAGCAGTTACGGAGGAGAGCAGTACTTC.

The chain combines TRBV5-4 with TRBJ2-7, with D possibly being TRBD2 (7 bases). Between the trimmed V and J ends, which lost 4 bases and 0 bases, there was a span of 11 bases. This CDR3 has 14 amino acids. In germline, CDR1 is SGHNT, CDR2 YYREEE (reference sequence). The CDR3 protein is CASSGGGNSYEQYF. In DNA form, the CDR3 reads TGTGCCAGCAGCGGGGGGGGCAACTCCTACGAGCAGTACTTC.

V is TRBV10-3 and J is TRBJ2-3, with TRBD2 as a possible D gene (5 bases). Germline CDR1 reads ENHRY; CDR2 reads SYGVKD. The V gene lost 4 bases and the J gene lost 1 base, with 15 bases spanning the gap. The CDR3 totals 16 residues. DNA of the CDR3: TGTGCCATCAGTGCCCCTTTTCGGGGTCGCACAGATACGCAGTATTTT. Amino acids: CAISAPFRGRTDTQYF.

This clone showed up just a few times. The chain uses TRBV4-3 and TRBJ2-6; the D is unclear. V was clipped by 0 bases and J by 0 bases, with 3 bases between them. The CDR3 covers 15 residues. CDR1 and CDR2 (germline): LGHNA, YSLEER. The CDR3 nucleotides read TGCGCCAGCAGCCAAGAACCCTCTGGGGCCAACGTCCTGACTTTC. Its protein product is CASSQEPSGANVLTF.

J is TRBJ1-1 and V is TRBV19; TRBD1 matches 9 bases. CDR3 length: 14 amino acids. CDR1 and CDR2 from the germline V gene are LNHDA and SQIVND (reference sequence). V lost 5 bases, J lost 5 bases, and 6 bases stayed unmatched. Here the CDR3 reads CASSVDRGGTEAFF. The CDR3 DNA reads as TGTGCCAGTAGTGTGGACAGGGGTGGAACTGAAGCTTTCTTT.

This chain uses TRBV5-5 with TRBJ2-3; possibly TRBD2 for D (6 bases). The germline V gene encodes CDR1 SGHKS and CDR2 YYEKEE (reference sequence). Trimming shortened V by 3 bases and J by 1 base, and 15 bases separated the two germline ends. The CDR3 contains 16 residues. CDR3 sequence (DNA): TGTGCCAGCAGCTCCCCCTGGGAGGTGCGCACAGATACGCAGTATTTT. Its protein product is CASSSPWEVRTDTQYF.

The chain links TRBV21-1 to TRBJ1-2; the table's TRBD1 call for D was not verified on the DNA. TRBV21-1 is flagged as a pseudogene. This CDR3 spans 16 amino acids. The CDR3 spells CASSTSGTPANYGYTF. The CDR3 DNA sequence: TGTGCCAGCAGCACCTCCGGGACACCGGCTAACTATGGCTACACCTTC.

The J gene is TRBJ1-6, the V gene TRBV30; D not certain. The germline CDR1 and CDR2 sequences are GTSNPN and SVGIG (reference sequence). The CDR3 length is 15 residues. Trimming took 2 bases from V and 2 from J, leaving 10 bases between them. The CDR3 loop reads CAWSTTGAYNSPLHF. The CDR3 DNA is TGTGCCTGGAGTACTACCGGGGCCTATAATTCACCCCTCCACTTT.

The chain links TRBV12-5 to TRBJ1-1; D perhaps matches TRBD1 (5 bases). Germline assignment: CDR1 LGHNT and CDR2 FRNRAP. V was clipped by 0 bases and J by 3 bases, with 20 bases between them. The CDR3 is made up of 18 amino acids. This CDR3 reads CASGLVRMDTGLHTEAFF. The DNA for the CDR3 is TGTGCTAGTGGTTTGGTACGGATGGACACGGGCCTGCACACTGAAGCTTTCTTT.

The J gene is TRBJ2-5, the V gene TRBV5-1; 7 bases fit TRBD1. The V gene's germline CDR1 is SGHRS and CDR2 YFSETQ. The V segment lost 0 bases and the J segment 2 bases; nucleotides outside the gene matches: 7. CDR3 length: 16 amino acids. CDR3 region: CASSLAPTGIQETQYF. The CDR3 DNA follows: TGCGCCAGCAGCTTGGCGCCGACAGGGATTCAAGAGACCCAGTACTTC.

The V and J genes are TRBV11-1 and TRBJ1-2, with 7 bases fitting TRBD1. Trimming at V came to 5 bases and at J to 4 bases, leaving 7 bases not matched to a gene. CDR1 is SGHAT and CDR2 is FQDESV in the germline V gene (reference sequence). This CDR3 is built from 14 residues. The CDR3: CASSLGTDFYGYTF. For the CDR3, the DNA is TGTGCCAGCAGCCTCGGGACAGATTTCTATGGCTACACCTTC.

Written as DNA, the CDR3 is TGTGCCAGCAGTTCAATAGCGGGGGGGGTCTACAATGAGCAGTTCTTC. As protein: CASSSIAGGVYNEQFF. The chain is built from TRBV27 and TRBJ2-1; 11 bases align to TRBD2. J lost 3 bases, V lost 4 bases, and 5 bases had no gene match. Germline V gene lookup returns CDR1 MNHEY and CDR2 SMNVEV (reference sequence). The CDR3 is 16 residues long.

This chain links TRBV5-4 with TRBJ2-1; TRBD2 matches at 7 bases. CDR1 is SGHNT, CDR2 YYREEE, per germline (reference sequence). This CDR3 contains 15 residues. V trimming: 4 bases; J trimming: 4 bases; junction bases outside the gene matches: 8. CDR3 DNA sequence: TGTGCCAGCAGCCAGGCTGAGCGGGGATACAATGAGCAGTTCTTC. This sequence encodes CASSQAERGYNEQFF.